The 13 T cell receptor beta chains in this list originate from one sample, sequenced in a study of blood T cell repertoires in COVID-19. Generated by immunoSEQ multiplex PCR, the TCRdb table keeps only in-frame clones and is missing some. The sample holds around 260,000 clones; around 86% are singletons and the top ten take around 2.9%. Sequenced sample: peripheral blood. The source of these receptors is a woman under 40 with active or convalescent COVID-19.

V gene TRBV3-1 (or the pseudogene TRBV3-2) combines with J gene TRBJ2-5; no clear D gene. CDR3 length equals 15 residues. Germline CDR1 reads LGHDT; CDR2 reads YNNKEL (reference sequence). The germline V and J ends were trimmed by 5 bases and 7 bases, with 20 bases remaining between them. The CDR3 loop is CASSLDSTPQRTQYF. The CDR3 nucleotides read TGTGCCAGCAGCTTGGATTCGACTCCCCAGAGGACCCAGTACTTC.

This clone was detected only a few times. The chain couples TRBV19 to TRBJ1-1; 10 bases align to TRBD1. Germline loops: CDR1 LNHDA, CDR2 SQIVND (reference sequence). The V gene end was trimmed by 11 bases and the J gene end by 3 bases; junction bases not matched to a gene: 6. The CDR3 length is 13 residues. CDR3 sequence: CAARQGAYTEAFF. DNA of the CDR3: TGTGCCGCCCGACAGGGGGCGTACACTGAAGCTTTCTTT.

The V and J genes are TRBV19 and TRBJ1-5; 7 nucleotides agree with TRBD1. Losses at the gene ends were 1 base for V and 6 bases for J; bases not matched to a gene: 6. Germline values: CDR1 LNHDA, CDR2 SQIVND (reference sequence). The CDR3 runs 15 residues. The CDR3 region has the DNA TGTGCCAGTAGTATAGCACAGGGGTCAGGTCAGCCCCAGCATTTT. Amino acid sequence: CASSIAQGSGQPQHF.

The rearrangement links TRBV27 to TRBJ2-5; the D gene is possibly TRBD2 (6 bases). The ends were cut back, 5 bases at V and 7 bases at J, with 8 bases in the middle. Germline values: CDR1 MNHEY, CDR2 SMNVEV (reference sequence). This CDR3 comprises 11 residues. The CDR3 is CASSLGRTQYF. The CDR3 DNA sequence: TGTGCCAGCAGTCTCGGGAGGACCCAGTACTTC.

The V call is TRBV7-2, the J call TRBJ1-3; D remains unclear. CDR3 length: 13 amino acids. Germline V CDR1 and CDR2: SGHTA, FQGNSA. The V and J ends lost 2 bases and 11 bases respectively, with 13 bases between them. CDR3 bases: TGTGCCAGCAGCTTAAAGACTGGAGGTCCCATATATTTT. Translated: CASSLKTGGPIYF.

This clone was recorded a few times. The chain couples TRBV3-1 (or the pseudogene TRBV3-2) to TRBJ1-5, with TRBD1 as a possible D gene (6 bases). The CDR3 runs to 14 residues. Germline values: CDR1 LGHDT, CDR2 YNNKEL (reference sequence). The V end was cut by 4 bases, the J end by 6 bases, with 13 bases between. The DNA for the CDR3 is TGTGCCAGCAGCCCCACAGGGAGTATTCAGCCCCAGCATTTT. Translating it yields CASSPTGSIQPQHF.

The rearrangement joins TRBV9 to TRBJ2-5; 11 nucleotides line up with TRBD1. Germline V gives CDR1 SGDLS, CDR2 YYNGEE. This CDR3 comprises 16 residues. Losses at the gene ends were 0 bases for V and 4 bases for J; bases not matched to a gene: 5. Here the CDR3 reads CASSVDPGQGAETQYF. The DNA of the CDR3 is TGTGCCAGCAGCGTAGACCCCGGACAGGGGGCAGAGACCCAGTACTTC.

V and J are TRBV6-1 and TRBJ2-1; TRBD2 agrees at 11 bases. Trimming cost V 3 bases and J 7 bases; bases outside gene matches: 5. Germline V gene data show CDR1 as MNHNS and CDR2 as SASEGT. CDR3 length: 15 residues. The CDR3, as DNA: TGTGCCAGCAGTGATGGGGGACTAGCGGCGAATGAGCAGTTCTTC. Translation: CASSDGGLAANEQFF.

The J gene is TRBJ2-7, the V gene TRBV10-3, with 7 bases matching TRBD1. This CDR3 is 13 amino acids long. With V trimmed by 6 bases and J by 2 bases, 4 bases remained unmatched. Germline V gene sequence: CDR1 ENHRY, CDR2 SYGVKD. The CDR3 loop reads CAIRDRRPYEQYF. CDR3 DNA sequence: TGTGCCATCAGGGACAGGCGACCCTACGAGCAGTACTTC.

This clone was seen just once. CDR3 residues: CASSYRQAGGPYEQYF. CDR3 nucleotide sequence: TGTGCCAGCAGTTACCGTCAAGCGGGGGGGCCTTACGAGCAGTACTTC. The chain joins TRBV6-2 or TRBV6-3 to TRBJ2-7; 10 bases fit TRBD2. Germline V gives CDR1 MNHEY, CDR2 SVGEGT. The CDR3 extends over 16 amino acids. Trimming at V came to 2 bases and at J to 4 bases, leaving 8 bases not matched to a gene.

The chain joins TRBV5-1 to TRBJ1-2, with D unresolved. CDR1 is SGHRS, CDR2 YFSETQ, per germline. Trimming took 1 base from V and 4 from J, leaving 11 bases between them. CDR3 length equals 14 residues. This CDR3 is CASSLLGSLYGYTF. DNA of the CDR3: TGCGCCAGCAGCTTGTTGGGCAGTCTCTATGGCTACACCTTC.

The rearrangement joins TRBV21-1 to TRBJ1-2; TRBD1 is the table's D call, not checked against the DNA. TRBV21-1 constitutes a pseudogene. CDR3 length equals 15 residues. The DNA for the CDR3 is TGTGCCAGCAGCGAAGACAGGGGGCACTATCTGGGCTACACCTTC. It translates to CASSEDRGHYLGYTF.

This clone was seen once. The rearrangement uses TRBV7-2 and TRBJ2-3; TRBD2 is a possible D gene (5 bases). Deletions cut 6 bases from V and 0 bases from J, with 19 bases between. This CDR3 is 17 amino acids long. In germline, CDR1 is SGHTA, CDR2 FQGNSA. The CDR3 DNA sequence: TGTGCCAGCAGACTCGGAGTCGGGGTCCTAAGCACAGATACGCAGTATTTT. Protein product: CASRLGVGVLSTDTQYF. Combining the CDR3 with reference TRBV7-2 and TRBJ2-3 gives the whole variable domain GAGVSQSPSNKVTEKGKDVELRCDPISGHTALYWYRQSLGQGLEFLIYFQGNSAPDKSGLPSDRFSAERTGGSVSTLTIQRTQQEDSAVYLCASRLGVGVLSTDTQYFGPGTRLTVL.